Here is one T cell receptor (beta chain) with its context. Per the authors' pipeline: Estimated nucleated cell counts came from reference gene primer amplification. This table comes from immunoSEQ multiplex PCR, and its TCRdb copy is limited to in-frame clones, with some not included. V, J and clone size reflect that table, while D and trimming were determined from the DNA. In the table there are approximately 200,000 clones, 75% to 85% of which are singletons. This record belongs to a study of blood T cell repertoires in COVID-19. Study in general: Specimens from acute and convalescent COVID-19 originated in the United States, Italy and Spain. T cells, B-cell-depleted T cells, or PBMCs supplied cDNA or gDNA.

Allocation to cohorts depended on clinical history reported by the participants. The V end was cut by 7 bases, the J end by 0 bases, with 23 bases between. The germline V gene encodes CDR1 LGHNA and CDR2 YNFKEQ. This CDR3 region has 18 residues. The rearrangement joins TRBV4-2 to TRBJ2-3, with a tentative D call TRBD1 (8 bases). What was sequenced was PBMCs or T cells enriched from blood (not recorded which). The sequence was collected from a woman in her thirties or forties with acute COVID-19. The CDR3 bases are TGTGCCAGCAACCCTCTTGTGACAGGGGACTATAGCACAGATACGCAGTATTTT. It is translated as CASNPLVTGDYSTDTQYF.